This TCR beta chain came from a study of cytomegalovirus exposure and HLA in healthy donors. Some clones are missing from TCRdb's copy, which holds only in-frame ones; the method was immunoSEQ multiplex PCR. This sample has some 88,000 clones, with roughly 96% found just once. V dropped 7 bases and J dropped 4 bases, with 13 bases sitting between them. Germline V gives CDR1 SGHAT, CDR2 FQDESV (reference sequence). The CDR3 length is 13 residues. The count of this clone is one. Sequenced input: PBMCs. The source of this sequence is a man between 18 and 29 years old in good health and CMV-seronegative. The chain recombines TRBV11-1 with TRBJ1-1, with D possibly TRBD1 on 6 matching bases. The CDR3 loop reads CASTRQDSTEAFF. In DNA, the CDR3 is TGTGCCAGCACCCGACAGGATAGCACTGAAGCTTTCTTT.